Listed below are T cell receptor beta chains from one sample, sequenced in a study of cytomegalovirus exposure and HLA in healthy donors. Clones were read by immunoSEQ multiplex PCR, and TCRdb kept only the in-frame ones, dropping some. The repertoire holds 100,000 to 150,000 clones, 83% seen once, with about 3.5% in the top ten. Sequencing was done on a sample of PBMCs. The receptor source for this set is a woman aged 40-49 years in good health and CMV-seropositive. CDR3s include the opening cysteine and the closing phenylalanine or tryptophan. Each record gives: J gene, clone size, V gene, D gene, CDR3 DNA, CDR3 protein. D genes are given only for firm matches. The size of a clone is reported for some rows only, either as once, few or many, or as a class for expanded clones.

J gene: TRBJ1-2
clone size: NA
V gene: TRBV7-9
D gene: NA
CDR3 DNA: TGTGCCAGCAGAAAAGGTCAGGATAATAACTATGGCTACACCTTC
CDR3 protein: CASRKGQDNNYGYTF

J gene: TRBJ1-2
clone size: NA
V gene: TRBV27
D gene: NA
CDR3 DNA: TGTGCCAGCAGGCGACAGGCAGCTAACTATGGCTACACCTTC
CDR3 protein: CASRRQAANYGYTF

J gene: TRBJ2-6
clone size: NA
V gene: TRBV7-3
D gene: NA
CDR3 DNA: TGTGCCAGCAGCCTCTATACTGGGGCCAACGTCCTGACTTTC
CDR3 protein: CASSLYTGANVLTF

J gene: TRBJ2-7
clone size: NA
V gene: TRBV30
D gene: TRBD2
CDR3 DNA: TGTGCCTGGAGAAGACCTGGGACTACCCACGAGCAGTACTTC
CDR3 protein: CAWRRPGTTHEQYF

J gene: TRBJ2-5
clone size: NA
V gene: TRBV6-1
D gene: NA
CDR3 DNA: TGTGCCAGCATAAAGGGGCGAGAGACCCAGTACTTC
CDR3 protein: CASIKGRETQYF

J gene: TRBJ2-3
clone size: once
V gene: TRBV27
D gene: NA
CDR3 DNA: TGTGCCAGCCGGGATCGTTACCGGGACTCGCAGTATTTT
CDR3 protein: CASRDRYRDSQYF

J gene: TRBJ2-1
clone size: NA
V gene: TRBV25-1
D gene: TRBD2
CDR3 DNA: TGTGCCAGCAGAAGAGCCGGGACTAGCGGGTACAATGAGCAGTTCTTC
CDR3 protein: CASRRAGTSGYNEQFF

J gene: TRBJ2-1
clone size: NA
V gene: TRBV7-3
D gene: TRBD2
CDR3 DNA: TGTGCCAGCAGCTTAAGAGGCGGGAGCACCTACAATGAGCAGTTCTTC
CDR3 protein: CASSLRGGSTYNEQFF

J gene: TRBJ2-1
clone size: NA
V gene: TRBV11-2
D gene: TRBD1
CDR3 DNA: TGTGCCAGCAGCACTCGACAGGGGGGGAATGAGCAGTTCTTC
CDR3 protein: CASSTRQGGNEQFF

J gene: TRBJ1-2
clone size: NA
V gene: TRBV5-6
D gene: NA
CDR3 DNA: TGTGCCAGCAGCTTGGGACAGGACAACTATGGCTACACCTTC
CDR3 protein: CASSLGQDNYGYTF

J gene: TRBJ1-1
clone size: NA
V gene: TRBV6-5
D gene: NA
CDR3 DNA: TGTGCCAGCAGTTACTCGACGGGGAACACTGAAGCTTTCTTT
CDR3 protein: CASSYSTGNTEAFF

J gene: TRBJ2-3
clone size: NA
V gene: TRBV6-5
D gene: NA
CDR3 DNA: TGTGCCAGCAGTTATTCGCAGGGCACAGATACGCAGTATTTT
CDR3 protein: CASSYSQGTDTQYF

J gene: TRBJ2-7
clone size: NA
V gene: TRBV6-5
D gene: TRBD1
CDR3 DNA: TGTGCCAGCAGACCGGGACAGGGGACCTACGAGCAGTACTTC
CDR3 protein: CASRPGQGTYEQYF

J gene: TRBJ2-7
clone size: NA
V gene: TRBV10-2
D gene: NA
CDR3 DNA: TGCGCCCCTCCCCCGGGGAGAGGGCCATCCTACGAGCAGTACTTC
CDR3 protein: CAPPPGRGPSYEQYF

J gene: TRBJ1-5
clone size: NA
V gene: TRBV28
D gene: NA
CDR3 DNA: TGTGCCAGCAGTCCGGGGGAGGGGCGGCAGCCCCAGCATTTT
CDR3 protein: CASSPGEGRQPQHF

J gene: TRBJ1-2
clone size: once
V gene: TRBV7-9
D gene: NA
CDR3 DNA: TGTGCCAGCAGCTTGAACAGGGATGGCTACACCTTC
CDR3 protein: CASSLNRDGYTF

J gene: TRBJ2-3
clone size: NA
V gene: TRBV5-5
D gene: TRBD2
CDR3 DNA: TGTGCCAGCAGTCGATCGACTAGCGCAGATACGCAGTATTTT
CDR3 protein: CASSRSTSADTQYF

J gene: TRBJ2-7
clone size: NA
V gene: TRBV10-3
D gene: TRBD1
CDR3 DNA: TGTGCCATCCGCCCCGGACAGGGGACGCCCTACGAGCAGTACTTC
CDR3 protein: CAIRPGQGTPYEQYF

J gene: TRBJ2-7
clone size: NA
V gene: TRBV7-6
D gene: TRBD1
CDR3 DNA: TGTGCCAGCAGCTCAAAACTACGGGACAGTCCCTACGAGCAGTACTTC
CDR3 protein: CASSSKLRDSPYEQYF

J gene: TRBJ2-5
clone size: NA
V gene: TRBV10-3
D gene: NA
CDR3 DNA: TGTGCCATCAGTGATGGGGGGCAAGAGACCCAGTACTTC
CDR3 protein: CAISDGGQETQYF

J gene: TRBJ2-7
clone size: NA
V gene: TRBV6-5
D gene: TRBD2
CDR3 DNA: TGTGCCAGCAGCCCCTGGGTAGCGGGCTCCTACGAGCAGTACTTC
CDR3 protein: CASSPWVAGSYEQYF

J gene: TRBJ2-1
clone size: NA
V gene: TRBV6-6
D gene: TRBD2
CDR3 DNA: TGTGCCAGCACCCTCGGGGCTAGCGGTACCTACAATGAGCAGTTCTTC
CDR3 protein: CASTLGASGTYNEQFF

J gene: TRBJ2-1
clone size: once
V gene: TRBV11-3
D gene: NA
CDR3 DNA: TGTGCCAGCAGCTTCGACAATGAGCAGTTCTTC
CDR3 protein: CASSFDNEQFF

J gene: TRBJ1-2
clone size: once
V gene: TRBV28
D gene: TRBD1
CDR3 DNA: TGTGCCAGCAGCTCCCCCGGACAGGGGGCTCTAGGCTATGGCTACACCTTC
CDR3 protein: CASSSPGQGALGYGYTF